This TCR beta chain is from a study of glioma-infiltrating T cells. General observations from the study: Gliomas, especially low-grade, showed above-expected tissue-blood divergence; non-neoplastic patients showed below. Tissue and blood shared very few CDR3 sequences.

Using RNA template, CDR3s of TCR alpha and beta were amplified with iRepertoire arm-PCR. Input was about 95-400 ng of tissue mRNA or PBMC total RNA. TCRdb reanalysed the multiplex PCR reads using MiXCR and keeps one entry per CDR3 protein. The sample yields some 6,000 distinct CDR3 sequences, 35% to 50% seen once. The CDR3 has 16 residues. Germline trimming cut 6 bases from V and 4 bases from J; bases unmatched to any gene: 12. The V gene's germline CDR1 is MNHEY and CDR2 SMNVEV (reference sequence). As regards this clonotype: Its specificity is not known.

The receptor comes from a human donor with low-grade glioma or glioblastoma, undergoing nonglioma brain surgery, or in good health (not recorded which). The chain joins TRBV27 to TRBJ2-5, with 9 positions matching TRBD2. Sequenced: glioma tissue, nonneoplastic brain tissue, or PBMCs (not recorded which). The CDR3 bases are TGTGCCAGCAGCTTTAGCGGGAGTGGGGCCACAGAGACCCAGTACTTC. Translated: CASSFSGSGATETQYF.